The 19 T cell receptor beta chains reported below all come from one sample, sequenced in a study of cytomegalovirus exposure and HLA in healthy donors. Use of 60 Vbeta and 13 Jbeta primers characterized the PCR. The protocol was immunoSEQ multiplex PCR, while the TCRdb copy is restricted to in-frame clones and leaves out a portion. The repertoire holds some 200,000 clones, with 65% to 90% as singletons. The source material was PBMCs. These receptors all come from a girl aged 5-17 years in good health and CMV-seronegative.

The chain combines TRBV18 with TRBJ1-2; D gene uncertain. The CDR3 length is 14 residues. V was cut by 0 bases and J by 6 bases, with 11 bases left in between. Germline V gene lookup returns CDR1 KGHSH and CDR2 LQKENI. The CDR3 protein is CASSPPSRTDGYTF. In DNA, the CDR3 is TGTGCCAGCTCACCACCGTCCCGCACAGATGGCTACACCTTC.

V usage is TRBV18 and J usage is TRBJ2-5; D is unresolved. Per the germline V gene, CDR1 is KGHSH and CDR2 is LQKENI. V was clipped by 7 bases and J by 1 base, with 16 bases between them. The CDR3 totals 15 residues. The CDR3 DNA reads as TGTGCCAGCTACAGAACAGCCGCCACCCAAGAGACCCAGTACTTC. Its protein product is CASYRTAATQETQYF.

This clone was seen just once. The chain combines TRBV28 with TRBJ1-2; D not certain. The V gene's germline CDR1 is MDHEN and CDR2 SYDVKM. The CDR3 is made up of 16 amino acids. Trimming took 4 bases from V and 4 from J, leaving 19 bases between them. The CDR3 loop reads CASSWEGGRNGYGYTF. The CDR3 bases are TGTGCCAGCAGTTGGGAGGGAGGGAGGAATGGCTATGGCTACACCTTC.

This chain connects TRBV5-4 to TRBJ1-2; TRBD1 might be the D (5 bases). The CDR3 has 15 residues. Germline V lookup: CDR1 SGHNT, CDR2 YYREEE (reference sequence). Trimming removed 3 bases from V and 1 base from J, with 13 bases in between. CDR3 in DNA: TGTGCCAGCAGCTCAACGTCAGGGAATAACTATGGCTACACCTTC. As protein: CASSSTSGNNYGYTF. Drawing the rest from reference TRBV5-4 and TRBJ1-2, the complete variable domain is ETGVTQSPTHLIKTRGQQVTLRCSSQSGHNTVSWYQQALGQGPQFIFQYYREEENGRGNFPPRFSGLQFPNYSSELNVNALELDDSALYLCASSSTSGNNYGYTFGSGTRLTVV.

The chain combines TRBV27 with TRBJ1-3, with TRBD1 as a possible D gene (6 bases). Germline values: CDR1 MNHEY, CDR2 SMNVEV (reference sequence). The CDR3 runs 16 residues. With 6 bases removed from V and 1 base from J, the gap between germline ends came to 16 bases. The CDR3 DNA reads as TGTGCCAGCAGCCAGACAGGTAGATCGTCTGGAAACACCATATATTTT. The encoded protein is CASSQTGRSSGNTIYF.

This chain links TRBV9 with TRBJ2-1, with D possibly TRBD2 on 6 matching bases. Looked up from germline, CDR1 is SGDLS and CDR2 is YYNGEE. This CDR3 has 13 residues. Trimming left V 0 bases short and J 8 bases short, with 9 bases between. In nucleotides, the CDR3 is TGTGCCAGCAGCGTAGTTAGCGGCTATGAGCAGTTCTTC. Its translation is CASSVVSGYEQFF.

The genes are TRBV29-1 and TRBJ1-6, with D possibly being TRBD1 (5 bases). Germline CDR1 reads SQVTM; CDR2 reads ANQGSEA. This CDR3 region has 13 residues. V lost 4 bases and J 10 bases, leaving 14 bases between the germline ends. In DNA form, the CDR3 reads TGCAGCGTTGCTTTCAGGGTTGGCTCACCCCTCCACTTT. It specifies CSVAFRVGSPLHF.

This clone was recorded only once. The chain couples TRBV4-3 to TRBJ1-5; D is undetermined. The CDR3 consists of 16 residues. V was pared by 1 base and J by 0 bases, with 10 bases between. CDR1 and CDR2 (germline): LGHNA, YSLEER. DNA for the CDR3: TGCGCCAGCAGCCAAGGGGCAGGTGGTAGCAATCAGCCCCAGCATTTT. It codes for CASSQGAGGSNQPQHF.

The CDR3 protein is CASSSPGGGEKLFF. DNA for the CDR3: TGCGCCAGCAGCTCTCCGGGTGGCGGTGAAAAACTGTTTTTT. This chain joins TRBV5-1 and TRBJ1-4; no clear D gene. The CDR3 is 14 residues long. Trimming shortened V by 3 bases and J by 7 bases, and 13 bases separated the two germline ends. Germline CDR1 SGHRS, CDR2 YFSETQ.

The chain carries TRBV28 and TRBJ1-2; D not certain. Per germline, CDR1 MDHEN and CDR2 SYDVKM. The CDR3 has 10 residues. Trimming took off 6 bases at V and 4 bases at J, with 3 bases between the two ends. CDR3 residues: CASRAYGYTF. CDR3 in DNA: TGTGCCAGCAGGGCCTATGGCTACACCTTC.

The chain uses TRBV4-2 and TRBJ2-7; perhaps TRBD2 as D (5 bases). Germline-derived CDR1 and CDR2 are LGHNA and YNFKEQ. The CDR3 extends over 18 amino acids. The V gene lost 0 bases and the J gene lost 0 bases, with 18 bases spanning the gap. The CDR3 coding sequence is TGTGCCAGCAGCCAAGACGATACGGGGAGAAAAGGCTCCTACGAGCAGTACTTC. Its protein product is CASSQDDTGRKGSYEQYF.

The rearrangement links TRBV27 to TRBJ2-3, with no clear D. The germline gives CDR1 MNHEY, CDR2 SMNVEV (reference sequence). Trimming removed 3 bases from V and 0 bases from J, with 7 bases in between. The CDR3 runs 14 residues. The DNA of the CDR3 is TGTGCCAGCAGTTTGGCTGTAAGCACAGATACGCAGTATTTT. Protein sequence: CASSLAVSTDTQYF.

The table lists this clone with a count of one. The CDR3, as DNA: TGTGCCAGCAGGGGGAGTCGAAGCGAGCAGTACTTC. This translates into CASRGSRSEQYF. The genes are TRBV28 and TRBJ2-5, with D perhaps matching TRBD2 (5 bases). The end of the DNA is better explained by TRBJ2-7, so the J call may be wrong. CDR1 and CDR2 from the germline V gene are MDHEN and SYDVKM. This CDR3 has 12 residues.

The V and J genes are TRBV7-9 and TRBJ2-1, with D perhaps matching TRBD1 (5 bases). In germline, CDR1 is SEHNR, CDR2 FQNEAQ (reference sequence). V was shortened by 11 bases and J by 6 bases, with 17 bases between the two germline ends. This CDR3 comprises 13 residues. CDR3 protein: CAPGKGKGNEQFF. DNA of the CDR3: TGTGCCCCCGGTAAGGGGAAGGGCAATGAGCAGTTCTTC.

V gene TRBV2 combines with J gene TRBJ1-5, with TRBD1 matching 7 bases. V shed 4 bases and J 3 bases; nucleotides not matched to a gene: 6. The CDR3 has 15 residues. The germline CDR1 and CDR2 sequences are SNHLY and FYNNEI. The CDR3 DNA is TGTGCCAGCAGTGGCGGACAGGCAATCAATCAGCCCCAGCATTTT. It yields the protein CASSGGQAINQPQHF.

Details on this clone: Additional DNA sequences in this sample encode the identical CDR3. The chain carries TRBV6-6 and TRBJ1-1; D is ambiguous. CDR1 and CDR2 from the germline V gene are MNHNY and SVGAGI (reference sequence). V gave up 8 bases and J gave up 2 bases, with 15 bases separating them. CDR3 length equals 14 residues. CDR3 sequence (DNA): TGTGCCAGCGCGCTTCGTAGTACCAACACTGAAGCTTTCTTT. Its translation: CASALRSTNTEAFF.

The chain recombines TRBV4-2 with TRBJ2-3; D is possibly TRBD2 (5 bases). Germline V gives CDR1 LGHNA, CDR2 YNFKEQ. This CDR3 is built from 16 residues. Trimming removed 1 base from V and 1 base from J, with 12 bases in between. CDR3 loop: CASSQAIARGTDTQYF. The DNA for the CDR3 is TGTGCCAGCAGCCAAGCTATAGCGCGGGGCACAGATACGCAGTATTTT.

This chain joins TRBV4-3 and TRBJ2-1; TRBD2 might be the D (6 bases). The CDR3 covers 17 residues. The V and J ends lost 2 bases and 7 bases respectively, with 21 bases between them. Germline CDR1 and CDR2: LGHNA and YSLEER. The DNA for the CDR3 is TGCGCCAGCAGCCAAAAAACTACTGGGGGAGGTTTAAATGAGCAGTTCTTC. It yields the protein CASSQKTTGGGLNEQFF.

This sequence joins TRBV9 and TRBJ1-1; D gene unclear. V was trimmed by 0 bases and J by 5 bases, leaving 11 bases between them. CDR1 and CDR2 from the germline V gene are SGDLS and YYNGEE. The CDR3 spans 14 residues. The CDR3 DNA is TGTGCCAGCAGCGTAGAACGGGATGGAACTGAAGCTTTCTTT. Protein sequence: CASSVERDGTEAFF.